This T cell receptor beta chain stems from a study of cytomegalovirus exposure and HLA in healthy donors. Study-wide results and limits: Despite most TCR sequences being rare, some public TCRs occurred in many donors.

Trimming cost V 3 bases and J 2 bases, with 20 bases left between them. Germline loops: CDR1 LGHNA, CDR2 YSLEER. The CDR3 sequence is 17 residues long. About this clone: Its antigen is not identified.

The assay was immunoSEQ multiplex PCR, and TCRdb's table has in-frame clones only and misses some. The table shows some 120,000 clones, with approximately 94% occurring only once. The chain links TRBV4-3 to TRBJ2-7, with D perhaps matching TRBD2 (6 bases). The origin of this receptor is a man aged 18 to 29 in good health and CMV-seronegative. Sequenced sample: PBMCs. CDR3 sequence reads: CASSQSLPGGGAYEQYF. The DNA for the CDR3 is TGCGCCAGCAGCCAGAGTCTTCCCGGCGGAGGGGCCTACGAGCAGTACTTC.